The T cell receptor (beta chain) under discussion was sequenced for a study of sequential checkpoint blockade in melanoma. Across the whole study: TCRbeta immunosequencing was performed on DNA from around 91 pretreatment melanoma tumor samples.

The CDR3 contains 17 residues. V was shortened by 10 bases and J by 1 base, with 20 bases between the two germline ends. The germline V gene encodes CDR1 MNHGY and CDR2 SAAAGT. This clone appeared a few times. Its cognate antigen is unknown. The study, taken as a whole, reports: About 30 times likelier clinical benefit followed increased tumor T-cell fraction and clonality.

Treatment defined: randomized to nivolumab then ipilimumab (arm A) or the reverse (arm B). Here immunoSEQ multiplex PCR was the method, and the copy in TCRdb shows in-frame clones only, minus some. The sample carries around 2,400 clones, around a fifth recorded once. The TCR sequence derives from a human donor with melanoma. The specimen was tumor tissue (inferred from file names), collected from a patient given nivolumab and ipilimumab in sequence. The chain recombines TRBV6-8 with TRBJ2-6; tentative D call: TRBD1 (6 bases). This CDR3 reads CAISQSGEGSGANVLTF. CDR3 in DNA: TGTGCCATCAGCCAGTCAGGGGAAGGGTCTGGGGCCAACGTCCTGACTTTC.